The present T cell receptor beta chain was sequenced within a study of cytomegalovirus exposure and HLA in healthy donors (TCRdb year 2017). General notes on the study: An earlier analysis of more than 550 of the donors reported approximately 280 Gb of sequence data and 117 million unique TCR beta sequences obtained from about 179 million T cells. An early release covering 550 to 650 HLA-typed donors comprised 300 to 350 gigabases of sequencing data and tens of millions of unique TCR sequences. Among the roughly 400 genotyped donors, 75% to 90% belonged to the genetic ancestry cluster associated with self-reported Caucasian donors. The study aimed to test whether signatures of past pathogen exposure could be identified by cataloging public T cell receptors. Using immunosequencing, the study profiled T cell repertoires from some 670 subjects and related those repertoires to cytomegalovirus serostatus. A separate validation cohort of roughly 130 different subjects was used in addition to the roughly 720-subject first cohort. The study combined high-throughput TCR immunosequencing, statistical association of individual TCRs with disease status, and machine learning to predict cytomegalovirus infection status. In a later analysis, previously published TCR beta repertoires from 670 or so donors were re-analyzed and high-resolution HLA genotyping was added so that TCR occurrence patterns could be studied. In the later analysis, no new phenotypic data were used to find candidate immune exposures; instead, reliance was placed on TCR beta sequences and their occurrence across donors. To decide whether each TCR beta V gene segment behaved as functional or pseudogenic, an earlier analysis of nearly 600 of the donors relied on high-throughput TCR beta sequencing. Alongside the repertoire data, information on donor age, sex, ethnicity and CMV serostatus was compiled. In a later genetic analysis, genome-wide SNP genotypes for about 60% of the 666 donors were used, and that subset was treated as a discovery cohort. Every discovery cohort repertoire had been produced on one sequencing platform. Both class I and class II loci were covered by HLA typing, at four-digit resolution. Typing coverage varied by locus: about 629-630 donors for A, B, C, DRB1 and DQB1; more than 500 for DQA1; approximately 610 for DPA1; approximately 490 for DPB1. A handful of DR-DQ haplotypes were treated as single units for association and clustering because of strong linkage in the cohort. Among roughly 370 genotyped donors of the cohort, an average of roughly 240,000 unique TCR beta nucleotide sequences were sequenced per donor, roughly 18% of them non-productive. Study-wide findings and limitations: Across donors, most TCR sequences were observed very rarely, whereas some public TCRs were present in many individuals. Some IMGT-functional V segments, including TRBV6-2 and TRBV6-3, could not be told apart with the 87-base-pair reads, so those segments were excluded. Compared with equally common non-associated chains, HLA-associated TCR beta chains in a later analysis were more clonally expanded and had lower generation probabilities. A later analysis associated 15,000 to 20,000 TCR beta sequences with specific HLA alleles at a false discovery rate of 0.05. Strong co-occurrence of HLA alleles, especially DR and DQ, made assigning TCR associations to individual alleles difficult. Only TCR beta chains were sequenced in this cohort, and the absence of alpha or paired-chain data limited detectable features. According to the authors, the approach could potentially be generalized to other disease states and immunological phenotypes. Immune exposure information for the cohort was limited to CMV serostatus. The sequencing pipeline was judged likely to have produced a cluster of highly shared sequence variants as a technical artifact. The study gave a list of 150 to 200 TCR beta chains associated with cytomegalovirus. A later genetic analysis reported fewer N-insertions in productive TCRs among donors in an Asian-associated ancestry cluster than the approximately 700-donor mean. A later analysis found that most CMV-associated TCR beta chains appeared HLA-restricted, with HLA associations seemingly driven largely by CMV exposure. An earlier analysis of around 540 of the donors showed that most TCR beta V segments appeared in productive rearrangements either about 87% or about 30% of the time, which broadly matched IMGT annotations. HLA typing was unavailable for some donors at each locus, so association tests used only the typed subset. The presence/absence analyses assumed that sequencing depth was roughly uniform across donors, and that assumption may not be true. V-gene and J-gene trimming of TCR beta chains was associated with a missense DCLRE1C variant in a later genetic analysis, and the association was replicated in an independent cohort. A later analysis reported that several top co-occurrence clusters appeared linked to parvovirus B19, influenza, CMV and Epstein-Barr virus. A few of the identified cytomegalovirus-associated TCR beta chains were confirmed in vitro to be specific for cytomegalovirus antigens. Seventeen rarely observed V segments, including chromosome 9 orphons, were excluded from the earlier analysis of approximately 500 of the donors because counts were too low. The classifier was reported to diagnose cytomegalovirus status with high specificity and sensitivity in both the original cohort and the validation cohort. A further reported finding was that TCR beta sequences accurately predicted the HLA-A and HLA-B alleles for most subjects in the first cohort. Correlated functional status among segregating V segments might be attributable to linkage disequilibrium, but an unknown experimental factor could not be ruled out. In a later analysis, TCR association rates were found to vary across HLA loci, with the most associated TCRs seen for DRB1 alleles and the fewest for HLA-C alleles.

The method was the immunoSEQ multiplex PCR assay. For the multiplex PCR, a mixture combining 60 forward primers for TCR Vbeta segments and 13 reverse primers for TCR Jbeta segments was used. Amplification of the CDR3 region of rearranged TCR beta genes was performed with a multiplex PCR assay on genomic DNA. On the Illumina HiSeq System, the amplified TCR beta libraries were sequenced as 87-base-pair reads. Per the authors' processing: In a later analysis, around 80 million unique TCR beta chains were counted across the roughly 670 repertoires, and roughly 11 million of these chains were shared by at least two donors. Raw reads were error-corrected and collapsed into unique sequences by a nearest-neighbor algorithm in which closely related sequences were merged to remove PCR and sequencing errors. V, D and J gene segments were assigned by aligning CDR3 sequences to IMGT reference sequences. Each retained sequence needed at least a six-nucleotide match to both a V gene segment and a J gene segment. A rearrangement counted as productive if the CDR3 had no stop codons and remained in frame with V and J, and every other rearrangement counted as non-productive. Following IMGT convention, CDR3 was defined as the stretch from the second conserved V-encoded cysteine to the conserved J-encoded phenylalanine. In an earlier analysis of around 570 of the donors, sequences lacking an unambiguous match to a single V gene segment were excluded. In an earlier analysis of 587 of the donors, V segments were called functional above 56.7% productive rearrangements and were called segregating when the between-donor standard deviation exceeded 5%. To diagnose cytomegalovirus status from the catalog of TCR beta chain sequences, a statistical classification framework was built. V and J gene assignment, in a later analysis, came from comparing TCR nucleotide sequences with IMGT/GENE-DB human TR gene sequences. In a later analysis, CDR3 sequences and most-parsimonious VDJ recombination scenarios were assigned using the TCRdist pipeline. In a later analysis, each TCR beta chain was defined by its CDR3 amino acid sequence together with its V-gene family, and reads without a unique V-gene family were excluded. In a later analysis, 450 to 600 highly shared, low-generation-probability nucleotide sequences were removed to address suspected cross-contamination and a sequencing artifact. In a later analysis, a clonal expansion index was calculated for each public chain from normalized within-repertoire ranks of inferred template counts. A later analysis computed generation probabilities with a VDJ recombination model fitted to out-of-frame rearrangements, and checked the results against IGoR. In a later analysis, TCR-TCR, TCR-HLA and TCR-CMV co-occurrence was scored with hypergeometric tests, and a repertoire-size bias correction was applied to TCR pairs. In a later analysis, false discovery rates were estimated by permuting HLA or CMV assignments 20 times. In a later analysis, co-occurring TCRs were grouped using DBSCAN, with TCRdist sequence similarity added in when clustering inside HLA-allele-positive subsets. Repertoires with fewer than 30,000 or more than 120,000 public chains, plus five repertoires with anomalous nucleotide sharing, were excluded from co-occurrence clustering. This is the immuneACCESS table as TCRdb keeps it, with only in-frame sequences that have V and J called. A part of the clones is gone; compared with another copy, unresolved V genes explain less than half, and the rest is unexplained. V and J calls and clone size are as listed in that table; D and trimming were resolved from the DNA. Here the sample has around 100,000 clones; 74% occur a single time. The top ten clonotypes cover about 2.5% of the sample.

Comments on this clone: Its antigen is unknown. Nothing much larger sits one base from this clone, and base qualities are not available.

The cohort was made up of around 720 healthy bone marrow donors. At the time of sampling, every cohort member was nominally healthy, though immune exposures that went unrecorded were likely present. The donor was CMV seropositive and belonged to the group of 250 to 300 seropositive cohort members. A peripheral blood sample was collected from each donor, and TCR beta sequencing was performed on peripheral blood mononuclear cells. Genomic DNA extraction from the blood cell samples was performed with the Qiagen DNeasy Blood Extraction Kit. The CDR3 covers 14 residues, taking in both the cysteine and the phenylalanine. The retained sequence is limited to the CDR3, 42 bases, with the frame set at the first base. Germline trimming: 5 bases from V, 4 bases from J; junction bases outside gene matches: 4. CDR1 MRHNA and CDR2 SNTAGT are derived from the germline V gene.

This TCR derives from a man aged 50 to 60 in good health and CMV-seropositive. Source material: PBMCs. The rearrangement joined TRBV6-4 to TRBJ2-7; TRBD2 lines up with 11 middle nucleotides. The nucleotide sequence is given as TGTGCCAGCAGTTTAGTAGCGGGAGGGTACGAGCAGTACTTC. The encoded protein is CASSLVAGGYEQYF.